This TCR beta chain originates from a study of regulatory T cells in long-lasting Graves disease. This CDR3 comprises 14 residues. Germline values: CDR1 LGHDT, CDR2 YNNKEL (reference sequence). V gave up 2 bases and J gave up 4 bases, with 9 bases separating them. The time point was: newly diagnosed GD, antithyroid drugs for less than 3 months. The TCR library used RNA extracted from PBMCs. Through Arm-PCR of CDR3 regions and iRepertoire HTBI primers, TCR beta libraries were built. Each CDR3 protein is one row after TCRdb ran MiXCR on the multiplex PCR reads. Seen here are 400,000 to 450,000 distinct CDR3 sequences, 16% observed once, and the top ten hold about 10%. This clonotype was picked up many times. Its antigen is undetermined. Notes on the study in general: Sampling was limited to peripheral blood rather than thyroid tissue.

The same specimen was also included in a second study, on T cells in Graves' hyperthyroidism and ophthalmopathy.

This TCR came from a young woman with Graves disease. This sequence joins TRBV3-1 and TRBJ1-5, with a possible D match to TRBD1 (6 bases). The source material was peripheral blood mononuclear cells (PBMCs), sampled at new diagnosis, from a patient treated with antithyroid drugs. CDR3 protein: CASSQKDRNQPQHF. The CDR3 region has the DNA TGTGCCAGCAGCCAAAAAGACAGGAATCAGCCCCAGCATTTT.